Listed below are T cell receptor beta chains from one sample, sequenced in a study of control samples from healthy donors and cancer patients. The method was immunoSEQ multiplex PCR; TCRdb's version includes in-frame clones alone and lacks a portion of them. The sample lists 100,000 or so clones, roughly 86% seen once, with about 1.3% in the top ten. Input material: blood. The receptors derive from a woman in her forties or fifties in good health. The CDR3 runs from the conserved cysteine through the conserved F or W. D genes are given only for firm matches. Rows may omit the clone size; those that give it use once, few, many or a size class.

>TRBV11-3|14|-|TRBJ2-7|-
CASSLVSGSYEQYF
TGTGCCAGCAGCTTAGTTTCAGGTTCCTACGAGCAGTACTTC
>TRBV5-1|14|-|TRBJ1-3|-
CASSLGYGGNTIYF
TGCGCCAGCAGCTTGGGCTACGGCGGAAACACCATATATTTT
>TRBV2|15|-|TRBJ2-3|-
CASTKRGEGTDTQYF
TGTGCCAGCACGAAACGGGGCGAAGGCACAGATACGCAGTATTTT
>TRBV29-1|13|-|TRBJ2-3|-
CSGAGLSTDTQYF
TGCAGCGGGGCTGGGCTAAGCACAGATACGCAGTATTTT
>TRBV28|11|-|TRBJ2-4|-
CASSLRGIQYF
TGTGCCAGCAGTTTACGGGGCATTCAGTACTTC
>TRBV9|15|-|TRBJ2-7|-
CASSVGLAPGYEQYF
TGTGCCAGCAGCGTAGGGCTAGCCCCCGGCTACGAGCAGTACTTC
>TRBV11-2|13|-|TRBJ1-1|-
CASSLDRRYEAFF
TGTGCCAGCAGCTTAGATAGAAGGTATGAAGCTTTCTTT
>TRBV12-3/TRBV12-4|13|-|TRBJ2-7|-
CASSLQTGYEQYF
TGTGCCAGCAGTTTACAAACCGGCTACGAGCAGTACTTC
>TRBV5-1|17|many|TRBJ2-7|TRBD1
CASSLTGQPQSSYEQYF
TGCGCCAGCAGCTTGACGGGACAGCCACAGAGCTCCTACGAGCAGTACTTC
>TRBV18|15|-|TRBJ1-3|-
CASSPSQNPGNTIYF
TGTGCCAGCTCACCGTCACAGAACCCTGGAAACACCATATATTTT
>TRBV7-3|15|-|TRBJ1-1|TRBD1
CASSDGQGVRTEAFF
TGTGCCAGCAGTGATGGACAGGGGGTCCGAACTGAAGCTTTCTTT
>TRBV11-3|13|-|TRBJ1-6|-
CASKSSYNSPLHF
TGTGCCAGCAAGAGCTCCTATAATTCACCCCTCCACTTT
>TRBV11-2|16|-|TRBJ2-3|-
CASSLSPGLLADTQYF
TGTGCCAGCAGCTTATCACCGGGGCTACTGGCAGATACGCAGTATTTT
>TRBV9|16|-|TRBJ2-1|-
CASSAGWARGYNEQFF
TGTGCCAGCAGCGCCGGATGGGCGCGAGGTTACAATGAGCAGTTCTTC
>TRBV7-2|15|-|TRBJ1-2|TRBD1
CASSSVLTGGEGYTF
TGTGCCAGCAGCTCGGTACTGACAGGGGGCGAAGGCTACACCTTC
>TRBV4-1|17|-|TRBJ1-6|TRBD1
CASRGGQVSSYNSPLHF
TGCGCCAGCAGAGGGGGACAGGTCAGCTCCTATAATTCACCCCTCCACTTT
>TRBV19|16|-|TRBJ2-7|TRBD2
CASSNNVGGRIYEQYF
TGTGCCAGTAGTAATAACGTGGGGGGGAGAATCTACGAGCAGTACTTC
>TRBV9|15|-|TRBJ1-1|-
CASSSLGGRGTEAFF
TGTGCCAGCAGCTCCCTAGGGGGGAGGGGCACTGAAGCTTTCTTT
>TRBV11-2|16|-|TRBJ2-7|-
CASSSSGGISSYEQYF
TGTGCCAGCAGCTCCTCAGGGGGGATAAGCTCCTACGAGCAGTACTTC
>TRBV9|20|-|TRBJ2-1|TRBD2
CASSTRHETSGVRSYNEQFF
TGTGCCAGCAGCACACGCCACGAGACTAGCGGGGTTCGCTCCTACAATGAGCAGTTCTTC
>TRBV19|16|-|TRBJ2-5|TRBD2
CASSTLAGSLQETQYF
TGTGCCAGTAGTACTCTAGCGGGATCGCTCCAAGAGACCCAGTACTTC
>TRBV6-2/TRBV6-3|13|-|TRBJ2-7|-
CASSYDRAYEQYF
TGTGCCAGCAGTTACGACCGAGCCTACGAGCAGTACTTC
>TRBV10-2|16|-|TRBJ1-2|TRBD1
CASSETHTGTGDGYTF
TGCGCCAGCAGTGAGACCCACACCGGGACAGGGGATGGCTACACCTTC
>TRBV6-1|13|-|TRBJ2-1|TRBD2
CASSEDWGGEQFF
TGTGCCAGCAGTGAGGATTGGGGGGGTGAGCAGTTCTTC
>TRBV12-3/TRBV12-4|13|once|TRBJ1-1|-
CASRPPERTEAFF
TGTGCCAGCAGACCCCCCGAGAGGACTGAAGCTTTCTTT
>TRBV19|14|-|TRBJ1-6|TRBD1
CASSMGQINSPLHF
TGTGCCAGTAGTATGGGACAGATTAATTCACCCCTCCACTTT
>TRBV7-8|15|-|TRBJ1-4|-
CASSFTGPTNEKLFF
TGTGCCAGCAGCTTCACAGGGCCAACTAATGAAAAACTGTTTTTT
>TRBV7-9|13|-|TRBJ2-7|-
CASSLDVVREQYF
TGTGCCAGCAGCTTAGATGTGGTCCGCGAGCAGTACTTC
>TRBV6-1|16|-|TRBJ2-2|-
CASSAARKRVTGELFF
TGTGCCAGCAGTGCTGCTCGGAAGAGGGTTACCGGGGAGCTGTTTTTT
>TRBV5-1|16|-|TRBJ2-1|TRBD2
CASSKTSGGFYNEQFF
TGCGCCAGCAGCAAAACTAGCGGGGGGTTTTACAATGAGCAGTTCTTC
>TRBV4-3|14|-|TRBJ2-7|-
CASSQDRGNYEQYF
TGCGCCAGCAGCCAAGACAGGGGAAACTACGAGCAGTACTTC
>TRBV13|16|-|TRBJ2-3|TRBD1
CASSPGTGGGTDTQYF
TGTGCCAGCAGCCCCGGGACAGGGGGCGGGACAGATACGCAGTATTTT
>TRBV6-2/TRBV6-3|13|-|TRBJ2-7|-
CASSYQGPLEQYF
TGTGCCAGCAGTTACCAGGGACCCCTCGAGCAGTACTTC
>TRBV29-1|12|few|TRBJ1-1|-
CSVRHVATEAFF
TGCAGCGTTCGCCATGTGGCAACTGAAGCTTTCTTT
>TRBV9|15|-|TRBJ2-1|-
CASSVPGTGNNEQFF
TGTGCCAGCAGCGTTCCCGGGACTGGTAACAATGAGCAGTTCTTC
>TRBV18|14|-|TRBJ2-3|-
CASSPRASTDTQYF
TGTGCCAGCTCACCAAGGGCCAGCACAGATACGCAGTATTTT
>TRBV6-8|15|-|TRBJ2-5|-
CASSPGCFKGETQYF
TGTGCCAGCAGTCCAGGGTGTTTTAAGGGAGAGACCCAGTACTTC
>TRBV18|12|-|TRBJ2-5|-
CASSPREETQYF
TGTGCCAGCTCACCCAGGGAAGAGACCCAGTACTTC
>TRBV9|15|-|TRBJ1-4|-
CASSVATGLNEKLFF
TGTGCCAGCAGCGTAGCTACCGGGTTGAACGAAAAACTGTTTTTT
>TRBV20-1|16|-|TRBJ2-1|-
CSASVGVPTGYNEQFF
TGCAGTGCTAGTGTCGGCGTCCCTACCGGGTATAATGAGCAGTTCTTC
>TRBV19|14|-|TRBJ1-2|TRBD1
CASSITGETYGYTF
TGTGCCAGTAGTATTACAGGGGAGACGTATGGCTACACCTTC
>TRBV19|14|-|TRBJ1-2|-
CASTPGRANYGYTF
TGTGCCAGTACCCCGGGCAGGGCTAACTATGGCTACACCTTC
>TRBV19|14|-|TRBJ2-5|-
CASSIQGRQETQYF
TGTGCCAGTAGTATCCAGGGGCGCCAAGAGACCCAGTACTTC
>TRBV6-2/TRBV6-3|13|-|TRBJ2-5|-
CASSYQGRETQYF
TGTGCCAGCAGTTATCAGGGGCGAGAGACCCAGTACTTC
>TRBV7-9|16|once|TRBJ1-1|TRBD1
CASSWAGGSRNTEAFF
TGTGCCAGCAGCTGGGCAGGGGGGTCTCGGAACACTGAAGCTTTCTTT
>TRBV2|15|-|TRBJ2-5|TRBD2
CASSRLAGGQETQYF
TGTGCCAGCAGTAGACTAGCGGGGGGGCAAGAGACCCAGTACTTC
>TRBV25-1|16|-|TRBJ1-2|TRBD1
CASSDWTGGQDYGYTF
TGTGCCAGCAGTGATTGGACAGGGGGCCAGGACTATGGCTACACCTTC
>TRBV27|16|-|TRBJ2-6|-
CASTPLRSSGANVLTF
TGTGCCAGCACCCCACTACGGAGCTCTGGGGCCAACGTCCTGACTTTC
>TRBV13|14|-|TRBJ2-7|-
CASSSYRDSYEQYF
TGTGCCAGCAGCTCGTACAGGGACTCCTACGAGCAGTACTTC
>TRBV9|15|-|TRBJ2-3|-
CASSFSLGGTDTQYF
TGTGCCAGCAGCTTCAGCTTGGGGGGCACAGATACGCAGTATTTT
>TRBV28|16|-|TRBJ2-1|TRBD2
CASSPAGREVYNEQFF
TGTGCCAGCAGTCCGGCCGGGCGGGAGGTTTACAATGAGCAGTTCTTC
>TRBV27|16|-|TRBJ2-3|-
CASSRTSKPSTDTQYF
TGTGCCAGCAGTCGTACTTCTAAACCTAGCACAGATACGCAGTATTTT
>TRBV18|14|-|TRBJ2-5|TRBD1
CASSPIGTEETQYF
TGTGCCAGCTCACCGATTGGGACAGAAGAGACCCAGTACTTC
>TRBV5-6|15|-|TRBJ2-1|TRBD1
CASRSTGGRYNEQFF
TGTGCCAGCAGATCGACAGGGGGCCGCTACAATGAGCAGTTCTTC
>TRBV2|15|-|TRBJ2-3|TRBD2
CASSRGGTSTDTQYF
TGTGCCAGCAGTCGGGGGGGAACTAGCACAGATACGCAGTATTTT
>TRBV29-1|17|-|TRBJ2-1|-
CSVEDGRSSTTYNEQFF
TGCAGCGTTGAAGATGGGCGTAGTTCGACTACCTACAATGAGCAGTTCTTC
>TRBV6-5|14|-|TRBJ1-2|-
CASSPTQVNYGYTF
TGTGCCAGCAGTCCAACTCAGGTTAACTATGGCTACACCTTC
>TRBV4-3|18|few|TRBJ1-2|-
CASSQESWETEGYYGYTF
TGCGCCAGCAGCCAAGAAAGTTGGGAGACAGAAGGATATTATGGCTACACCTTC
>TRBV11-2|13|-|TRBJ1-2|-
CASSLGGINGYTF
TGTGCCAGCAGCTTAGGTGGGATTAATGGCTACACCTTC
>TRBV28|15|-|TRBJ1-2|-
CASSSLPGSPYGYTF
TGTGCCAGCAGTTCTCTCCCCGGGAGTCCTTATGGCTACACCTTC